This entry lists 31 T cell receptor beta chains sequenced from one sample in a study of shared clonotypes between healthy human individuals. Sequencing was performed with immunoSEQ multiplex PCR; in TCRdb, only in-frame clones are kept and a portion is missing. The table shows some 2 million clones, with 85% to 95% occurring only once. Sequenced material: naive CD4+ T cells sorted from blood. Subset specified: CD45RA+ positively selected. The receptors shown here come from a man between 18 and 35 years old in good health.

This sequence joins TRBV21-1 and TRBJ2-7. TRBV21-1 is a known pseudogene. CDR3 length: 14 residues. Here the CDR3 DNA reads TGTGCCAGCAGCAAAGACGGGCAGACATACGAGCAGTACTTC. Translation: CASSKDGQTYEQYF.

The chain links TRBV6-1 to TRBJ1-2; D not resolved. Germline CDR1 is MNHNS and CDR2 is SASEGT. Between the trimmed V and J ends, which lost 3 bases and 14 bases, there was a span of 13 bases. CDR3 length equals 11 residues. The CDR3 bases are TGTGCCAGCAGTGAGGGGATGACTCAGACCTTC. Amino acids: CASSEGMTQTF.

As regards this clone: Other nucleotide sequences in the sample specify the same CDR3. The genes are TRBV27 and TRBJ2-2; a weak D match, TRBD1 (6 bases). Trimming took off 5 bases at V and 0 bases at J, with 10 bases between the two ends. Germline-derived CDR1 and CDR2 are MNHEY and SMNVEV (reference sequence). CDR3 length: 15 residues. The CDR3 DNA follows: TGTGCCAGCAGTCTCGGGACATCGAACACCGGGGAGCTGTTTTTT. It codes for CASSLGTSNTGELFF.

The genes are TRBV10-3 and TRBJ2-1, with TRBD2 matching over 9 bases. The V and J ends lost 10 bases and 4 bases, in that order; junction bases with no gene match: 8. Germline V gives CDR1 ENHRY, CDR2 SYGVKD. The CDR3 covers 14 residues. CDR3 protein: CATTGTSHYNEQFF. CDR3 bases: TGTGCCACTACCGGGACTAGCCATTACAATGAGCAGTTCTTC.

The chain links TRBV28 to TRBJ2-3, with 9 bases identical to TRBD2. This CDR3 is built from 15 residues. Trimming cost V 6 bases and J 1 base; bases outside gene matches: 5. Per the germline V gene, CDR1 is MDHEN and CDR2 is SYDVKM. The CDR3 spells CASSVSSGGTDTQYF. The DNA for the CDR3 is TGTGCCAGCAGCGTATCTAGCGGGGGCACAGATACGCAGTATTTT.

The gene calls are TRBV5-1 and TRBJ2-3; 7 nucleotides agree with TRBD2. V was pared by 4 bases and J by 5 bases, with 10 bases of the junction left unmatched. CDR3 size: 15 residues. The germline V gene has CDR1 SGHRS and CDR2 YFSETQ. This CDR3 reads CASSGDRGEGDTQYF. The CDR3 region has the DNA TGCGCCAGCAGCGGTGATAGAGGGGAGGGAGATACGCAGTATTTT. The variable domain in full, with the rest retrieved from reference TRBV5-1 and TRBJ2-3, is KAGVTQTPRYLIKTRGQQVTLSCSPISGHRSVSWYQQTPGQGLQFLFEYFSETQRNKGNFPGRFSGRQFSNSRSEMNVSTLELGDSALYLCASSGDRGEGDTQYFGPGTRLTVL.

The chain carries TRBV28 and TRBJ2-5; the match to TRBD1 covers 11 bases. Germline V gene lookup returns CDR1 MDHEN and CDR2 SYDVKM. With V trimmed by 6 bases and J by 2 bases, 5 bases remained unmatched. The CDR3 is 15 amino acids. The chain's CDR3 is CASSRGQGGQETQYF. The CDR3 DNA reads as TGTGCCAGCAGCCGGGGACAGGGGGGTCAAGAGACCCAGTACTTC.

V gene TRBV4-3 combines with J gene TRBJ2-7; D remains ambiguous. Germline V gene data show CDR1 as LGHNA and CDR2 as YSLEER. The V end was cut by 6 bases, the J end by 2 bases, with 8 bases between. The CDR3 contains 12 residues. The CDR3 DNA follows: TGCGCCAGCAGTTGTTGGGCCTACGAGCAGTACTTC. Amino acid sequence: CASSCWAYEQYF.

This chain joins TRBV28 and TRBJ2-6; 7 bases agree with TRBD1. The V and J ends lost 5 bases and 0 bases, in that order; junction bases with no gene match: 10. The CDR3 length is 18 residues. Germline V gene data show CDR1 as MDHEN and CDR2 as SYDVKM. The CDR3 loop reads CASSTPTGTDSGANVLTF. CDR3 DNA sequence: TGTGCCAGCAGTACCCCGACAGGGACCGACTCTGGGGCCAACGTCCTGACTTTC.

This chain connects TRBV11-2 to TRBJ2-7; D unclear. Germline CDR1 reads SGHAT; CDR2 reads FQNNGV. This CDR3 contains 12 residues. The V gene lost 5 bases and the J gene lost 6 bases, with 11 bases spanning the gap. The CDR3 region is CASSLVSFEQYF. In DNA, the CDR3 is TGTGCCAGCAGCCTTGTTTCTTTCGAGCAGTACTTC.

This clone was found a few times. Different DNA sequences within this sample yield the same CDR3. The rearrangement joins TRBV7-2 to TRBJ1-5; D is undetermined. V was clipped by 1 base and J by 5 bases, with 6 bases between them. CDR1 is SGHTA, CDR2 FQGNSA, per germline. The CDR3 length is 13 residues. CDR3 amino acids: CASSLVADQPQHF. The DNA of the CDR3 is TGTGCCAGCAGCTTAGTGGCCGATCAGCCCCAGCATTTT.

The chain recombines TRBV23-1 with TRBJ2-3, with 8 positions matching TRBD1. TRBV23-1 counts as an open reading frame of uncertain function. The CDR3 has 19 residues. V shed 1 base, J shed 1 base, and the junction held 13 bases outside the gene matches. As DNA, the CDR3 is TGCGCCAGCAGTCAATATCTATCGGACAAGGACAGGGGCACAGATACGCAGTATTTT. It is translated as CASSQYLSDKDRGTDTQYF.

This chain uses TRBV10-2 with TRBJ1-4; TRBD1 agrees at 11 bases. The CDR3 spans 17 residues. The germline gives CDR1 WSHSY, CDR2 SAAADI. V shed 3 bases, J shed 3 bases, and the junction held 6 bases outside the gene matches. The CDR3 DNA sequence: TGCGCCAGCAGTGATACGGACAGGGGGCTAGCTAATGAAAAACTGTTTTTT. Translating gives CASSDTDRGLANEKLFF.

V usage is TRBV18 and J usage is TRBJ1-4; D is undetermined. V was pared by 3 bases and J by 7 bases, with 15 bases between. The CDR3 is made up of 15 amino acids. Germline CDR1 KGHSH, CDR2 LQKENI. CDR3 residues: CASSPTYQESEKLFF. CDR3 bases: TGTGCCAGCTCACCGACTTACCAGGAGAGTGAAAAACTGTTTTTT.

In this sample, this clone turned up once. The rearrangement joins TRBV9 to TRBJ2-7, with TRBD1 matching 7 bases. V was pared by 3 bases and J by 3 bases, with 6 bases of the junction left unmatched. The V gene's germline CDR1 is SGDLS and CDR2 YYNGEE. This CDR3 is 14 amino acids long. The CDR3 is CASSAGTERYEQYF. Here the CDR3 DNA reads TGTGCCAGCAGCGCTGGGACAGAGCGCTACGAGCAGTACTTC. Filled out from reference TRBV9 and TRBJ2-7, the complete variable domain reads DSGVTQTPKHLITATGQRVTLRCSPRSGDLSVYWYQQSLDQGLQFLIQYYNGEERAKGNILERFSAQQFPDLHSELNLSSLELGDSALYFCASSAGTERYEQYFGPGTRLTVT.

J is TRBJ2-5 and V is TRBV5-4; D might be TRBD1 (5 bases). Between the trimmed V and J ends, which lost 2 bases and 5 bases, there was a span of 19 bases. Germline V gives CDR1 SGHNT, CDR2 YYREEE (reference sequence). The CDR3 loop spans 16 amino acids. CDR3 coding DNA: TGTGCCAGCAGCTTTTCAGGGTCCGGCCTAAGGGAGACCCAGTACTTC. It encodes CASSFSGSGLRETQYF.

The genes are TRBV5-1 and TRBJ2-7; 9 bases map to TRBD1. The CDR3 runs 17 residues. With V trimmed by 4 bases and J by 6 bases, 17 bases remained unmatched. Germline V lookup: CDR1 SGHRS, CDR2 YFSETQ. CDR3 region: CASSPLPGTGTSGEQYF. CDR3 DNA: TGCGCCAGCAGCCCCCTCCCCGGGACAGGGACCTCCGGCGAGCAGTACTTC.

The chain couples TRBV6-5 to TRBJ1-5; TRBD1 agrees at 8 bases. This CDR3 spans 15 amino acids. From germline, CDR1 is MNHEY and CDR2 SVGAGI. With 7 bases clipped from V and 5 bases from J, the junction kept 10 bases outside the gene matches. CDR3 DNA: TGTGCCAGCAACCTAAGACAGGGGTATGATCAGCCCCAGCATTTT. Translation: CASNLRQGYDQPQHF.

CDR3 DNA: TGCGCCAGCAGCCAAGATTACCTAGCGGGAGCCGCCAGACCAGATACGCAGTATTTT. Protein product: CASSQDYLAGAARPDTQYF. V and J are TRBV4-1 and TRBJ2-3; 10 nucleotides line up with TRBD2. The CDR3 loop spans 19 amino acids. Unmatched junction bases numbered 13, after V lost 0 bases and J lost 4 bases. Germline assignment: CDR1 MGHRA and CDR2 YSYEKL.

CDR3 in DNA: TGTGCCAACCGGGAGGGAGGCACAGATACGCAGTATTTT. Translation gives CANREGGTDTQYF. The V call is TRBV6-1, the J call TRBJ2-3; TRBD2 agrees at 8 bases. The CDR3 is 13 residues long. Germline V gene lookup returns CDR1 MNHNS and CDR2 SASEGT. Unmatched junction bases numbered 4, after V lost 10 bases and J lost 1 base.

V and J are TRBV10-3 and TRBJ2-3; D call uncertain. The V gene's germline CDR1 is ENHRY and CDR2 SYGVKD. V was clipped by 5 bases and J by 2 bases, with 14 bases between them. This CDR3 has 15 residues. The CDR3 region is CAISLGWGFTDTQYF. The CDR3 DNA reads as TGTGCCATCAGTCTCGGATGGGGTTTCACAGATACGCAGTATTTT.

The CDR3 nucleotides are TGTGCCAGCAGTGAATACCCCCAGGGCACAGCTAATGAAAAACTGTTTTTT. It encodes CASSEYPQGTANEKLFF. The chain combines TRBV6-1 with TRBJ1-4; D perhaps matches TRBD1 (5 bases). V was clipped by 2 bases and J by 3 bases, with 16 bases between them. CDR1 MNHNS and CDR2 SASEGT come from the germline V gene. This CDR3 has 17 amino acids.

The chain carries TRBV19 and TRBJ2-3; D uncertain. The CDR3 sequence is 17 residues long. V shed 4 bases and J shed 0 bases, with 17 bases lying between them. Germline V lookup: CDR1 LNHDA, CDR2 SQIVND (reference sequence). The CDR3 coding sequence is TGTGCCAGTAGTACCGGCCTGGGCGGTCCTAGCACAGATACGCAGTATTTT. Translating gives CASSTGLGGPSTDTQYF.

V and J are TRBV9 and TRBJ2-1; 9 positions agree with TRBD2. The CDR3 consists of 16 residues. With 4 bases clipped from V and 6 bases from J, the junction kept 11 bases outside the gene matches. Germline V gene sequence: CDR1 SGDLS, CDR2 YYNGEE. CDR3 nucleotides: TGTGCCAGCAGCTCCGGCCTTGGACTAGCGATCAATGAGCAGTTCTTC. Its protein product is CASSSGLGLAINEQFF.

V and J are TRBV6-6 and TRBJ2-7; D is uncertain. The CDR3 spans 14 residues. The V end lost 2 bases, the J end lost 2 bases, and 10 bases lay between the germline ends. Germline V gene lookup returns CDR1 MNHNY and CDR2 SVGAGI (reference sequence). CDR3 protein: CASSYGQYTYEQYF. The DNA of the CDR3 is TGTGCCAGCAGTTACGGGCAGTATACCTACGAGCAGTACTTC.

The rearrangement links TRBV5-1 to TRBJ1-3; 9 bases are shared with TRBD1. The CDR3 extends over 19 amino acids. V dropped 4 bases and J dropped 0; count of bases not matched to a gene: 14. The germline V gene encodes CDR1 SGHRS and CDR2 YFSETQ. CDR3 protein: CASSPGRDRALNSGNTIYF. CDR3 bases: TGCGCCAGCAGCCCAGGCCGGGACAGGGCCTTAAACTCTGGAAACACCATATATTTT. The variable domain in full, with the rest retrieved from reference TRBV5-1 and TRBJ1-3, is KAGVTQTPRYLIKTRGQQVTLSCSPISGHRSVSWYQQTPGQGLQFLFEYFSETQRNKGNFPGRFSGRQFSNSRSEMNVSTLELGDSALYLCASSPGRDRALNSGNTIYFGEGSWLTVV.

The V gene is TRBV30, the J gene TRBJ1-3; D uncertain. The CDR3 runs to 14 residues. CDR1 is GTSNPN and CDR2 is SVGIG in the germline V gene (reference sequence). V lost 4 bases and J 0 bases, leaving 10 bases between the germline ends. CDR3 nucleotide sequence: TGTGCCTGGACAGTAACAAGCTCTGGAAACACCATATATTTT. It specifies CAWTVTSSGNTIYF.

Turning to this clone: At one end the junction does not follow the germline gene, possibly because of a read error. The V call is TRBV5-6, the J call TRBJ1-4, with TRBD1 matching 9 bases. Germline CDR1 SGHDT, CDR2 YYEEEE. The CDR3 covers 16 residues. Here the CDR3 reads CASSYRGTGPNEKLFF. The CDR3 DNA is TGTGCCAGCAGCTACCGGGGGACAGGGCCTAATGAAAAGCTGTTTTTT.

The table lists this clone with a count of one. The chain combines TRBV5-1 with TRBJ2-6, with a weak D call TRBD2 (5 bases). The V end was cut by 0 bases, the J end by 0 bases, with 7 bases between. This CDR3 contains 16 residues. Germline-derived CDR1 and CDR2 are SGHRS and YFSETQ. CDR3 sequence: CASSLGGSSGANVLTF. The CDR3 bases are TGCGCCAGCAGCTTGGGTGGGAGCTCTGGGGCCAACGTCCTGACTTTC.

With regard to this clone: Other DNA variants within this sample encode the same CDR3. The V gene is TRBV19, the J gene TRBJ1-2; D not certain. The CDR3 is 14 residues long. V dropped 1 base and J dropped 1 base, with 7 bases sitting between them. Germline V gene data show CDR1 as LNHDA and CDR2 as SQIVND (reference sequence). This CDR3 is CASSIAGGNYGYTF. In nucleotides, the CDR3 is TGTGCCAGTAGTATAGCAGGCGGTAACTATGGCTACACCTTC.

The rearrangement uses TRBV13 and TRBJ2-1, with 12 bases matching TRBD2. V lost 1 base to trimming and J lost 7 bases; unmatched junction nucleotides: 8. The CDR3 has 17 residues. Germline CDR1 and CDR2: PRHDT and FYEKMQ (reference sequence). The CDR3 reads CASSLVGLAGSQNEQFF. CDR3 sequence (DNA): TGTGCCAGCAGCTTAGTCGGACTAGCGGGAAGTCAAAATGAGCAGTTCTTC. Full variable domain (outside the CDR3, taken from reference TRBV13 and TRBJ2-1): AAGVIQSPRHLIKEKRETATLKCYPIPRHDTVYWYQQGPGQDPQFLISFYEKMQSDKGSIPDRFSAQQFSDYHSELNMSSLELGDSALYFCASSLVGLAGSQNEQFFGPGTRLTVL.